This TCR beta chain was found in a study of blood T cell repertoires in COVID-19. Overall study: Researchers got acute and convalescent COVID-19 samples from the United States, Italy and Spain.

Libraries were prepared by immunoSEQ multiplex PCR; TCRdb keeps only in-frame clonotypes and omits some of them. The sample comprises about 270,000 clones, 85% to 90% of which are singletons, and about 2.2% rests with the top ten. After removal of 6 bases from V and 2 bases from J, the junction contained 7 bases not matched to a gene. The CDR3 is 14 residues long. CDR1 is LGHDT and CDR2 is YNNKEL in the germline V gene (reference sequence). Participants' own reports of clinical history determined their cohort assignment. The source material was PBMCs or T cells enriched from blood (not recorded which). The source is a young woman who had recovered from COVID-19. The chain recombines TRBV3-1 (or the pseudogene TRBV3-2) with TRBJ2-7; TRBD1 matches 7 bases. The CDR3 sequence is CASRTTGNAYEQYF. CDR3 coding DNA: TGTGCCAGCAGGACGACAGGGAATGCCTACGAGCAGTACTTC.